These 2 T cell receptor beta chains came from one sample sequenced in a study of cytomegalovirus exposure and HLA in healthy donors (dated by TCRdb to the late 2010s). Libraries were built with the immunoSEQ multiplex PCR assay. For the multiplex PCR, a mixture combining 60 forward primers for TCR Vbeta segments and 13 reverse primers for TCR Jbeta segments was used. TCRdb holds this immuneACCESS table with in-frame rearrangements only. Some clones are missing; in checked studies, unresolved V genes explain under half, and the rest has no known cause. Recorded for this sample are 95,000 to 150,000 clones; 77% of them occurred a single time. Under 7% of the sample lies in the top ten. Material for sequencing was PBMCs. Every receptor here comes from a man younger than 35 in good health and CMV-seropositive.

The genes are TRBV29-1 and TRBJ2-7; 7 nucleotides align to TRBD1. The junction had 6 bases not matched to a gene; V was cut back by 4 bases and J by 3 bases. Germline V gene sequence: CDR1 SQVTM, CDR2 ANQGSEA. The CDR3 is made up of 13 amino acids. CDR3 nucleotides: TGCAGCGTTGTGAGACAGGGAAGCTACGAGCAGTACTTC. This sequence encodes CSVVRQGSYEQYF.

This chain joins TRBV11-2 and TRBJ2-1; 8 bases are a match to TRBD2. Trimming cost V 7 bases and J 6 bases; bases outside gene matches: 17. The CDR3 length is 17 residues. Germline CDR1 and CDR2: SGHAT and FQNNGV. CDR3 in DNA: TGTGCCAGCACCTCGTGGCCATCAGCGGGAGAGGGCAATGAGCAGTTCTTC. Its translation: CASTSWPSAGEGNEQFF.